This TCR beta chain was retrieved from a study of type 1 and type 2 diabetes patients. Study at large: The cohort mixed type 1 diabetes, type 2 diabetes and nondiabetic donors.

The germline V gene encodes CDR1 SGHTA and CDR2 FQGTGA. CDR3 size: 12 residues. PCR was run on genomic DNA. Amplification of the beta chain CDR3 used 30 forward and 13 reverse multiplex primers. TCRdb passed the multiplex PCR reads through MiXCR, listing each CDR3 protein once. The sample shows about 270,000 distinct CDR3 sequences, around 47% of them seen only once. To note about this clonotype: At one end the junction does not follow the germline gene, possibly because of a read error.

The rearrangement links TRBV7-3 to TRBJ2-7; D is tentatively TRBD1 or TRBD2 (5 bases each). Material for sequencing was peripheral blood mononuclear cells (PBMCs). This clonotype was obtained from a man aged 18 to 29 with type 2 diabetes. The CDR3 reads CTSSQRGYEQYF. CDR3 DNA sequence: TGTACCAGCAGTCAGAGGGGATACGAGCAGTACTTC.